This TCR beta chain was identified during a study of blood T cell repertoires in COVID-19. Study-wide background: Donors in the United States, Italy and Spain gave samples during acute or convalescent COVID-19. Sources were T cells, B-cell-depleted T cells, or PBMCs; the material itself was cDNA or gDNA.

This clone was seen a single time. Methods used by the authors: Reference gene primer amplification in the assay estimated nucleated cell counts. Only in-frame clones appear in the TCRdb table, and some are missing; sequencing was by immunoSEQ multiplex PCR. The D gene and trimming were derived from the DNA, and the V and J assignments and clone size from that table. This table has 95,000 to 150,000 clones, 85% appearing once. The sequence came from a woman of 80 years or more with acute or convalescent COVID-19. The material sequenced was peripheral blood.

Here the CDR3 DNA reads TGTGCCAGCAGCCCCGGACATTCTAACTATGGCTACACCTTC. As protein: CASSPGHSNYGYTF. The chain is built from TRBV5-6 and TRBJ1-2, with a weak D call TRBD1 (5 bases). V lost 4 bases, J lost 0 bases, and 10 bases lay in between. CDR3 length: 14 amino acids. Per germline, CDR1 SGHDT and CDR2 YYEEEE.